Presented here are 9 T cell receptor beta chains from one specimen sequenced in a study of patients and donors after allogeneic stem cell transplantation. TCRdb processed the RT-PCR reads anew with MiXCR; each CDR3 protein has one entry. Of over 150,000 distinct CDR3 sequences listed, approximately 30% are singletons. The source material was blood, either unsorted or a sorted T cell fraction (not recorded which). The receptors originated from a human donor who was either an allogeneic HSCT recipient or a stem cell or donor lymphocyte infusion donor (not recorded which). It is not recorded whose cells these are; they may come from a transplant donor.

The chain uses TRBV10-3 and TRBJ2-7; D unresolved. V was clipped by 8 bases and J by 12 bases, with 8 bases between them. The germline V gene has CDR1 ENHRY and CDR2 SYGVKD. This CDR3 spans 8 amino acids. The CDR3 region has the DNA TGTGCCATCGGAAATGGGTACTTC. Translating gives CAIGNGYF.

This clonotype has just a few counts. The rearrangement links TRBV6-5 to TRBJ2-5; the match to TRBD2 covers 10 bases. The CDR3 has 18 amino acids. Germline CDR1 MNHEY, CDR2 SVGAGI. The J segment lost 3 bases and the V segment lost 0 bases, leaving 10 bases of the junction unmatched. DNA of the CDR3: TGTGCCAGCAGTTACTCGATGTCGGCTAGCGGGAGAAAAGAGACCCAGTACTTC. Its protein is CASSYSMSASGRKETQYF.

The CDR3 DNA follows: TGCAGTGCTAGTTCCGGTTATTCCTACGAGCAGTACTTC. Protein sequence: CSASSGYSYEQYF. This chain connects TRBV20-1 to TRBJ2-7; D gene ambiguous. The length of the CDR3 is 13 residues. CDR1 and CDR2 (germline): DFQATT, SNEGSKA (reference sequence). The ends were cut back, 3 bases at V and 1 base at J, with 10 bases in the middle.

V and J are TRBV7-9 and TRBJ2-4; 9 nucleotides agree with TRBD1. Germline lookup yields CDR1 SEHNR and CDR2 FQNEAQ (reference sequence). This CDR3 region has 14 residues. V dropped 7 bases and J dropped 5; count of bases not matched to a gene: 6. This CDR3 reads CASNKGDRENIQYF. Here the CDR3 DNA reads TGTGCCAGCAACAAAGGGGACAGGGAAAACATTCAGTACTTC.

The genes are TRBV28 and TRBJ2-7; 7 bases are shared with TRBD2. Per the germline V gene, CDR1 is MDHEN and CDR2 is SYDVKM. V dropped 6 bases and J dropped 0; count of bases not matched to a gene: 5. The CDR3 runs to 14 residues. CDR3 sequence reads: CASRPSGLSYEQYF. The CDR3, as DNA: TGTGCCAGCAGACCTAGCGGACTCTCCTACGAGCAGTACTTC.

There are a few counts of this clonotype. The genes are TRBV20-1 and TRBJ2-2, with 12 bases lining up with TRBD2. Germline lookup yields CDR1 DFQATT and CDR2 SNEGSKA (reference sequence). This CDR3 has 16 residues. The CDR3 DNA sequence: TGCAGAGCCCTAGCGGGAGGGATCCCATACACCGGGGAGCTGTTTTTT. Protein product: CRALAGGIPYTGELFF.

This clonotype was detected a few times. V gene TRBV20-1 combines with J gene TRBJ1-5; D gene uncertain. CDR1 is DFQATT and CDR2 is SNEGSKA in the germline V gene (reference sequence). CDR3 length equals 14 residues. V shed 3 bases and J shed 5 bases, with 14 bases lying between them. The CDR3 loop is CSASGESGHQPQHF. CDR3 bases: TGCAGTGCTAGCGGGGAGAGCGGTCATCAGCCCCAGCATTTT.

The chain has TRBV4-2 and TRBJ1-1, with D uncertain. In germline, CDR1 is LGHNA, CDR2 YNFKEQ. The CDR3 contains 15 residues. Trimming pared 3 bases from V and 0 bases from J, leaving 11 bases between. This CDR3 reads CASSHAVGMNTEAFF. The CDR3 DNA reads TGTGCCAGCAGCCACGCGGTGGGGATGAACACTGAAGCTTTCTTT.

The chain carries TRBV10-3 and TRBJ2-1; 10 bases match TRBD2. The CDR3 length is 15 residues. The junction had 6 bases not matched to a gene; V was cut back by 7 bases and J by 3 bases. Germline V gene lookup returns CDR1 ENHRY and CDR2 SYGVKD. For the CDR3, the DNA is TGTGCCATCATGGGGCTAGCGGGAGTCTACAATGAGCAGTTCTTC. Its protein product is CAIMGLAGVYNEQFF.